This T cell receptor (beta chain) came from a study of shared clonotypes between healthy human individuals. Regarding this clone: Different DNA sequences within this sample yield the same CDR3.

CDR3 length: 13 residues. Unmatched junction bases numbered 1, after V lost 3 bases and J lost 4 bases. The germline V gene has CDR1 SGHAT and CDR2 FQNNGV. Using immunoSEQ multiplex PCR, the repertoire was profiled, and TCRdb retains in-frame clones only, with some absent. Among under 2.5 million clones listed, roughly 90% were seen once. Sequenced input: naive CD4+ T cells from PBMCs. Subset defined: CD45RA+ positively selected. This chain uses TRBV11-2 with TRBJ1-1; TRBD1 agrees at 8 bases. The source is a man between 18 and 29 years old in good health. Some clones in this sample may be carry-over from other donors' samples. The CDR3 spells CASSFDRGTEAFF. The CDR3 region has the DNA TGTGCCAGCAGCTTTGACAGGGGCACTGAAGCTTTCTTT.